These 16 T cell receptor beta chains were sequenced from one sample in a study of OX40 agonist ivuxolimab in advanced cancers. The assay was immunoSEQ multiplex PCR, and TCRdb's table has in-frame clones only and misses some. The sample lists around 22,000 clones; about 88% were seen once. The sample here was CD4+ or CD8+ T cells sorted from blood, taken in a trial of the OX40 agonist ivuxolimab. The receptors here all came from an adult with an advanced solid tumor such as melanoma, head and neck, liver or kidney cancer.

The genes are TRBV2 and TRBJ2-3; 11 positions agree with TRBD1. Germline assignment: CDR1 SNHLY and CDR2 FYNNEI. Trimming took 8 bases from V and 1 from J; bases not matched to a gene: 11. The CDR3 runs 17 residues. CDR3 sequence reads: CASGRTGGLLGTDTQYF. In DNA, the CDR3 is TGTGCCAGCGGGAGGACAGGGGGCTTATTGGGCACAGATACGCAGTATTTT. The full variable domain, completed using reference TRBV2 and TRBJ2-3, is EPEVTQTPSHQVTQMGQEVILRCVPISNHLYFYWYRQILGQKVEFLVSFYNNEISEKSEIFDDQFSVERPDGSNFTLKIRSTKLEDSAMYFCASGRTGGLLGTDTQYFGPGTRLTVL.

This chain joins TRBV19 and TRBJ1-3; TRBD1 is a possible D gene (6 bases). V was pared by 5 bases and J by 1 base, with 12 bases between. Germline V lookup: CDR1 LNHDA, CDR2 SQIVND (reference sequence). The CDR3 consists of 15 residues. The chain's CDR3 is CASSEGVISGNTIYF. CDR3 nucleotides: TGTGCCAGTAGTGAGGGGGTGATTTCTGGAAACACCATATATTTT.

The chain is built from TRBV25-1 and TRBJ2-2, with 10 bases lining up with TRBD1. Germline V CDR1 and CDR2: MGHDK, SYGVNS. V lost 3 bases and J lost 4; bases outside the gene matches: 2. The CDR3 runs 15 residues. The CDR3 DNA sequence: TGTGCCAGCAGTGAGGGACAGGGGATCACCGGGGAGCTGTTTTTT. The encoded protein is CASSEGQGITGELFF. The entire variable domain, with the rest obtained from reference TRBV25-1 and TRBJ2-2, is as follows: EADIYQTPRYLVIGTGKKITLECSQTMGHDKMYWYQQDPGMELHLIHYSYGVNSTEKGDLSSESTVSRIRTEHFPLTLESARPSHTSQYLCASSEGQGITGELFFGEGSRLTVL.

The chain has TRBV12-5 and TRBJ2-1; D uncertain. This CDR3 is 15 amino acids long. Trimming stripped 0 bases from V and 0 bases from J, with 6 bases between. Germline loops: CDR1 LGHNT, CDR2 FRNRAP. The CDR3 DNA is TGTGCTAGTGGTTTGGTACATAGCTCCTACAATGAGCAGTTCTTC. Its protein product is CASGLVHSSYNEQFF.

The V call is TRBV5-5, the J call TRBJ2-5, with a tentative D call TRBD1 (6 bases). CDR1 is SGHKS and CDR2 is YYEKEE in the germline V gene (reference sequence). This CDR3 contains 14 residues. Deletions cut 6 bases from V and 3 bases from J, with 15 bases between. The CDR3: CASNRWTVKETQYF. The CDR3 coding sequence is TGTGCCAGCAACCGGTGGACAGTTAAAGAGACCCAGTACTTC.

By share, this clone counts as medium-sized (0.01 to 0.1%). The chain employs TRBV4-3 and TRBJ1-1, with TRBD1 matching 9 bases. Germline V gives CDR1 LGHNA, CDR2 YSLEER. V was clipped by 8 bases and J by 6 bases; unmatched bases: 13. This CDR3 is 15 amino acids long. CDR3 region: CASRPSGTGLSEAFF. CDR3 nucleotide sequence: TGCGCCAGCCGGCCCAGCGGGACAGGGTTGTCTGAAGCTTTCTTT.

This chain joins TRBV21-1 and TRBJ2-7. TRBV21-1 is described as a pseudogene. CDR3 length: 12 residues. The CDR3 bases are TGTGCCAGCAGCAAAGGGGCCTACGAGCAGTACTTC. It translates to CASSKGAYEQYF.

The DNA for the CDR3 is TGTGCCAGTAGTATAGTCGGTCGAGAGACCCAGTACTTC. Amino acids: CASSIVGRETQYF. This rearrangement joins TRBV19 to TRBJ2-5; D is ambiguous. This CDR3 comprises 13 residues. Germline CDR1 and CDR2: LNHDA and SQIVND (reference sequence). The V end lost 1 base, the J end lost 4 bases, and 7 bases lay between the germline ends.

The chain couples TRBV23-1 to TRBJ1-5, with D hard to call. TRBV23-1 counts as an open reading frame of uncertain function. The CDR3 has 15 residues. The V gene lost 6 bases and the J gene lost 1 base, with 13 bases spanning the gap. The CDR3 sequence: CASSPRARSNQPQHF. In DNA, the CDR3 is TGCGCCAGCAGCCCCCGGGCACGGAGCAATCAGCCCCAGCATTTT.

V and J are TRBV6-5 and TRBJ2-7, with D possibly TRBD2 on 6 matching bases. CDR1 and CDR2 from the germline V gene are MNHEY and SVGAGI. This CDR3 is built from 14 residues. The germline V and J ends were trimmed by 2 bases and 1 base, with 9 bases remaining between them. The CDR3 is CASSYGGKSYEQYF. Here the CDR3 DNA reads TGTGCCAGCAGTTACGGAGGGAAATCCTACGAGCAGTACTTC.

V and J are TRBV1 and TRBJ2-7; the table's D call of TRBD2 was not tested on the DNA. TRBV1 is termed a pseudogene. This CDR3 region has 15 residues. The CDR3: CTSFCASGLFYEQYF. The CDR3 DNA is TGCACCAGCTTTTGCGCGAGCGGCCTCTTTTACGAGCAGTACTTC.

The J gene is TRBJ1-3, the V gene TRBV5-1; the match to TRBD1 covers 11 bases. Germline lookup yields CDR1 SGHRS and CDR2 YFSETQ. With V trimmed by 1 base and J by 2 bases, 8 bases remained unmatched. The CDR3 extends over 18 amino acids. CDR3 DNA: TGCGCCAGCAGCTTGTTTTCGGGGGACAGGGGGACTGGAAACACCATATATTTT. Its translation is CASSLFSGDRGTGNTIYF.

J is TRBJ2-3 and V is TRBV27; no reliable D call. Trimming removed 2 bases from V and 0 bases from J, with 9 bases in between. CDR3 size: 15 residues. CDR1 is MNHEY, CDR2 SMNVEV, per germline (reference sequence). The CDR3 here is CASSLAEFSTDTQYF. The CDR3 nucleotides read TGTGCCAGCAGTTTAGCCGAGTTTAGCACAGATACGCAGTATTTT.

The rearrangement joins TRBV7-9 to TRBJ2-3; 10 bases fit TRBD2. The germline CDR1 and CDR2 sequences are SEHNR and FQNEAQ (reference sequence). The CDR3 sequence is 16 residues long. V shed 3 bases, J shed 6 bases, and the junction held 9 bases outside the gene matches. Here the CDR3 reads CASSFRTSGPRDTQYF. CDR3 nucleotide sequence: TGTGCCAGCAGCTTCCGGACTAGCGGACCTAGGGATACGCAGTATTTT.

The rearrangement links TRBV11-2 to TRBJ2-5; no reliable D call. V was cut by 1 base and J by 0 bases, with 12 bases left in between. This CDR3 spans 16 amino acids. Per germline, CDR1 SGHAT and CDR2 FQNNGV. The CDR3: CASSLGPVNYQETQYF. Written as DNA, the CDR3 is TGTGCCAGCAGCTTAGGTCCAGTCAACTACCAAGAGACCCAGTACTTC. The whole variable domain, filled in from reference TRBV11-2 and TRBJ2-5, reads EAGVAQSPRYKIIEKRQSVAFWCNPISGHATLYWYQQILGQGPKLLIQFQNNGVVDDSQLPKDRFSAERLKGVDSTLKIQPAKLEDSAVYLCASSLGPVNYQETQYFGPGTRLLVL.

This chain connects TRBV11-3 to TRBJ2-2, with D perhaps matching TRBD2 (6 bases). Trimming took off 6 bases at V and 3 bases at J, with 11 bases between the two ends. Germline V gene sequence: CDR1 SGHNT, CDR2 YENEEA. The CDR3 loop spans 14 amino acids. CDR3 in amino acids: CASRRERYTGELFF. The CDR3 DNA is TGTGCCAGCAGACGGGAGCGGTACACCGGGGAGCTGTTTTTT.